This TCR beta chain was obtained from a study of regulatory T cells in long-lasting Graves disease. Points from the study as a whole: Tissue studied was limited to peripheral blood, excluding thyroid tissue.

A word on this clonotype: Its antigen is not identified. A read error may be the cause here, since a much bigger clone is one base away.

Documented time point: newly diagnosed GD, antithyroid drugs for less than 3 months. Generation of the TCR library employed RNA extracted from PBMCs. The patients were enrolled through endocrinology in Xi'an, China. The CDR3 runs 15 residues. Germline-derived CDR1 and CDR2 are SGHRS and YFSETQ. Combining iRepertoire HTBI primers with Arm-PCR of CDR3 regions, the authors built TCR beta libraries. From the multiplex PCR reads, TCRdb called clonotypes with MiXCR, one entry per CDR3 protein. The sample contains about 220,000 distinct CDR3 sequences, about 19% of which appear only once. Another study also made use of these data, one on T cells in Graves' hyperthyroidism and ophthalmopathy. As that report states: The HTBI primer set served for first-round RT-PCR of the TCR CDR3. Blood held most thyroid clonotypes expanded above 0.001 frequency.

This sequence was found in a woman in her thirties with Graves disease. The sample here was peripheral blood mononuclear cells (PBMCs), taken at new diagnosis, from a patient treated with antithyroid drugs. This sequence joins TRBV5-1 and TRBJ2-1; 9 bases line up with TRBD1. In DNA form, the CDR3 reads TGCGCCAGCACCCCAACAGGGGGCTCCTACAATGAGCGGTTCTTC. Protein product: CASTPTGGSYNERFF.